This TCR beta chain was sequenced in a study of shared clonotypes between healthy human individuals (dated by TCRdb to the early 2020s). For context, the study as a whole: The cohort comprised a couple of women and a few men aged 18 to 49 years. To estimate repertoire size and how much clonotypes are shared between individuals, the study performed deep sequencing of blood TCR repertoires from a handful of healthy adults. Different laboratories and diverse techniques were used to prepare libraries and sequence TCR repertoires, to increase sequencing depth and limit assay-specific biases. Per donor, three plates each were used for CD4 naive and CD4 memory, two for CD8 naive, and one for CD8 memory. Each donor's leukapheresis produced roughly between roughly 0.85 and 10 billion PBMCs. General study outcomes and caveats: Estimated clonotype richness was generally larger for naive than for memory subsets. Pairwise subsampling led to the expectation that sequencing depth would affect the degree of clonotype sharing among donors. Incomplete sequencing was indicated by rarefaction of sorted-subset datasets, despite the large sequencing depth. Because the study included only a small number of donors, the genetic and exposure-history diversity represented was limited. Sampling was restricted to blood, and TCR repertoires in tissues likely differ from the TCR repertoires found in blood. When four donors were compared, the shared fraction of clonotypes was about 5% for naive CD4, around 4% for naive CD8, roughly 2.5% for memory CD4, and 0.4% for memory CD8. Compared with non-shared clonotypes, the clonotypes found in all four sorted-subset donors had higher generation probabilities.

TCR CDR3 regions were amplified from genomic DNA by multiplex PCR using the deep immunoSEQ assay. Extracted genomic DNA from each cell subset was distributed evenly across all wells of several immunoSEQ 96-well plates, and each plate was treated as a replicate. For sorted subsets, each replicate PCR was loaded with approximately 0.2 ug genomic DNA, equivalent to 25,000 to 35,000 T cell genomes. Purified libraries were quantified with a Qubit 3.0 fluorometer, sized on a Bioanalyzer 2100, and re-quantified with the KAPA Library Quantification kit. Every immunoSEQ 96-well plate was sequenced on a separate single-read 150-cycle Illumina NextSeq 550 flow cell. As for the authors' bioinformatics: Because the immunoSEQ output included only junctional sequences and no quality scores, the filtering could not be the same as the filtering used for full-length reads. To assign V/J genes and CDR3, sequences were annotated using PyIR, a Python wrapper for IgBLAST v1.9, with IMGT germline references. Reads were filtered out if the reads had weak V/J assignments (E-value above 1e-6), no CDR3, stop codons, out-of-frame junctions, or ambiguous translated residues. V3J clonotypes were defined as sequences sharing an identical inferred V gene, J gene, and CDR3 amino acid sequence. Percentage overlap between repertoires was calculated by dividing the number of shared unique clonotypes by the size of the smaller repertoire. RTK rarefaction, the Chao1 estimator, and Recon v2.1 estimates of unobserved clonotypes were used to assess repertoire richness. Generation probabilities were computed with OLGA for all TCRbeta clonotypes obtained by the gDNA method from several donors. Sourced from immuneACCESS, this table was stored by TCRdb with only in-frame sequences that have V and J called. A share of the clones is absent; for the studies checked, an unresolved V gene accounts for under half, and the remainder has no known explanation. V and J calls and clone size are as listed in that table; D and trimming were resolved from the DNA. The sample includes a few million clones, with 80% to 95% observed a single time. More than 1.5% of the sample is in the top ten clones.

This clone appeared a single time. Its target antigen remains unknown. Base qualities are not provided; no much larger clone lies one nucleotide away. CD8 naive samples were obtained by positive selection for CCR7 among CD45RO-negative cells, yielding a CD45RA+CCR7+ population from which TemRA cells were excluded. The donors were healthy, HIV-negative adults with no recently reported acute infections or vaccinations. Only Caucasian adults living in Nashville, Tennessee, USA were represented among the donors. After blood collection by leukapheresis, PBMCs were isolated using Ficoll-Histopaque density gradient centrifugation and then cryopreserved in the vapor phase of liquid nitrogen. Analytical flow cytometry was used to check the purity and quantity of every magnetically sorted T cell population. Genomic DNA was isolated from each sorted fraction and quantified by UV absorbance on a Nanodrop 2000c.

From the cysteine up to the phenylalanine, the CDR3 has a length of 14 residues. Only the CDR3 DNA is retained, 42 bases long and in frame from the first base. Unmatched junction bases come to 6, with V trimmed by 4 bases and J by 3 bases. CDR1 and CDR2 are drawn from the germline V gene (reference sequence): LNHDA, SQIVND. This sequence originates from a man younger than 35 in good health. Some clones in this sample may be carry-over from other donors' samples. The rearrangement combines TRBV19 with TRBJ2-7, with 7 bases in between that match TRBD2. The source material was naive CD8+ T cells from PBMCs. The label giving this sample's cell subset or site can be read as: CD45RA+CCR7+. The CDR3 corresponds to CASSNGGRGYEQYF. The sequence in DNA is TGTGCCAGTAGTAACGGGGGGAGGGGCTACGAGCAGTACTTC. With the portions outside the CDR3 filled from the reference TRBV19 and TRBJ2-7 genes, the complete variable region becomes DGGITQSPKYLFRKEGQNVTLSCEQNLNHDAMYWYRQDPGQGLRLIYYSQIVNDFQKGDIAEGYSVSREKKESFPLTVTSAQKNPTAFYLCASSNGGRGYEQYFGPGTRLTVT.